Below, one T cell receptor beta chain is given with its context. The antigen remains unidentified. The sample originates from a study of T cell responses to AZD1222 COVID-19 vaccine. Overall study context: Doses given second, at about 4 or about 12 weeks, were pooled.

Findings and caveats of the study: Clonal diversity may have been underestimated in mostly white British donors. CD4 TCRs covered the whole spike, strongest at regions 160-218 and 743-854.

Data came from immunoSEQ multiplex PCR; TCRdb stores just in-frame clones and leaves some out. Counted here are 50,000 to 65,000 clones, approximately 90% occurring once; the ten biggest clones make up approximately 4.9%. Germline lookup yields CDR1 LNHDA and CDR2 SQIVND (reference sequence). The CDR3 sequence is 15 residues long. V lost 7 bases to trimming and J lost 2 bases, with 15 bases between them. The TCR comes from an adult in good health. This rearrangement joins TRBV19 to TRBJ1-5; D remains unclear. The specimen comprised peripheral blood, sampled on day 0 of AZD1222 vaccination. The CDR3 loop is CASTPRFVGNQPQHF. The CDR3 DNA reads as TGTGCCAGTACCCCCCGGTTTGTTGGCAATCAGCCCCAGCATTTT.